This T cell receptor beta chain was documented in a study of identical twins. Study observations and caveats: Insertions were fewer in abundant cord blood beta clonotypes, whereas memory repertoires showed none of this pattern. The analysis was cross-sectional rather than longitudinal within donors. Invariant cells of the MAIT and iNKT types might have partly distorted the zero-insertion analyses.

After template switching added a universal primer site, the resulting cDNA carried unique molecular identifiers. TCRdb reanalysed the 5' RACE reads using MiXCR and keeps one entry per CDR3 protein. The table lists approximately 500,000 distinct CDR3 sequences, about 16% of them singletons. In this sample, this clonotype turned up a few times. What it recognizes is unknown. These data also featured in a second study, about yellow fever vaccine responses in identical twins.

This receptor was identified in a woman under 30 in good health. What was sequenced was CD4+ T cells sorted from blood.

This CDR3 is CASSKTGTNQPQHF. The CDR3, as DNA: TGTGCCAGCAGTAAGACAGGGACGAATCAGCCCCAGCATTTT. The chain joins TRBV6-1 to TRBJ1-5, with TRBD1 matching 7 bases. The CDR3 runs 14 residues. Germline CDR1 is MNHNS and CDR2 is SASEGT. Trimming cost V 5 bases and J 4 bases; bases outside gene matches: 5.